These 24 T cell receptor beta chains came from one sample sequenced in a study of T cells in localized non-small cell lung cancer. This table comes from immunoSEQ multiplex PCR, and its TCRdb copy is limited to in-frame clones, with some not included. Of 86,000 or so clones listed, 84% are singletons. Sequenced here: peripheral blood, sampled before any cancer treatment. The receptor source for this set is a man aged 40 to 75 with stage I lung adenocarcinoma.

The V call is TRBV9, the J call TRBJ2-1, with D perhaps matching TRBD1 (5 bases). Germline values: CDR1 SGDLS, CDR2 YYNGEE. The CDR3 has 13 residues. V lost 5 bases and J lost 5, with 11 bases in between. Written as DNA, the CDR3 is TGTGCCAGCAGTTTCGACAGACACAATGAGCAGTTCTTC. Its translation is CASSFDRHNEQFF.

This clone is a singleton in its sample. V usage is TRBV7-3 and J usage is TRBJ2-2; D unresolved. V was pared by 5 bases and J by 7 bases, with 17 bases between. This CDR3 has 15 residues. CDR1 and CDR2 (germline): SGHTA, FQGTGA. The CDR3 DNA is TGTGCCAGCAGCCCGAGGACGGGTTTAGGCGGGGAGCTGTTTTTT. Translation gives CASSPRTGLGGELFF.

V and J are TRBV6-6 and TRBJ2-3, with D possibly being TRBD1 (6 bases). The CDR3 spans 13 residues. Germline V CDR1 and CDR2: MNHNY, SVGAGI (reference sequence). Between the trimmed V and J ends, which lost 4 bases and 4 bases, there was a span of 9 bases. CDR3 DNA: TGTGCCAGCAGTTTCAACAGGGCAGATACGCAGTATTTT. Translated, it gives CASSFNRADTQYF.

V usage is TRBV19 and J usage is TRBJ2-7; possibly TRBD2 for D (6 bases). CDR1 LNHDA and CDR2 SQIVND come from the germline V gene (reference sequence). This CDR3 spans 16 amino acids. V gave up 0 bases and J gave up 0 bases, with 12 bases separating them. CDR3 residues: CASSIDLASSSYEQYF. In DNA form, the CDR3 reads TGTGCCAGTAGTATAGATCTAGCGTCGAGCTCCTACGAGCAGTACTTC.

The chain links TRBV30 to TRBJ1-3; D unclear. The V end was cut by 3 bases, the J end by 2 bases, with 5 bases between. This CDR3 has 12 residues. The germline V gene encodes CDR1 GTSNPN and CDR2 SVGIG (reference sequence). The CDR3 DNA sequence: TGTGCCTGGAGGGGTACTGGAAACACCATATATTTT. Its protein product is CAWRGTGNTIYF.

The chain links TRBV30 to TRBJ1-4; D remains ambiguous. V lost 4 bases to trimming and J lost 0 bases, with 12 bases between them. CDR3 length equals 15 residues. Per germline, CDR1 GTSNPN and CDR2 SVGIG (reference sequence). CDR3: CAWKPTGTTNEKLFF. CDR3 sequence (DNA): TGTGCCTGGAAACCCACGGGGACAACTAATGAAAAACTGTTTTTT.

J is TRBJ2-5 and V is TRBV29-1; TRBD2 might be the D (5 bases). With 3 bases removed from V and 1 base from J, the gap between germline ends came to 15 bases. Germline-derived CDR1 and CDR2 are SQVTM and ANQGSEA. This CDR3 region has 15 residues. This CDR3 reads CSVDRRIGGQETQYF. CDR3 nucleotides: TGCAGCGTTGATCGCCGTATTGGAGGCCAAGAGACCCAGTACTTC.

This clone is a singleton in its sample. The chain links TRBV13 to TRBJ2-5; maybe TRBD2 (6 bases). Germline lookup yields CDR1 PRHDT and CDR2 FYEKMQ (reference sequence). Trimming pared 1 base from V and 2 bases from J, leaving 8 bases between. CDR3 length: 14 residues. The CDR3 sequence is CASSLDGRQETQYF. The DNA of the CDR3 is TGTGCCAGCAGCTTAGACGGGAGACAAGAGACCCAGTACTTC.

This chain links TRBV30 with TRBJ2-7, with D possibly being TRBD1 (6 bases). CDR3 length: 13 residues. Trimming stripped 0 bases from V and 6 bases from J, with 12 bases between. The germline gives CDR1 GTSNPN, CDR2 SVGIG (reference sequence). CDR3 in DNA: TGTGCCTGGAGTGTAGGGGGAATCAGCGAGCAGTACTTC. Its protein is CAWSVGGISEQYF.

This chain joins TRBV6-5 and TRBJ1-1, with D unresolved. This CDR3 is built from 11 residues. Germline lookup yields CDR1 MNHEY and CDR2 SVGAGI. The V gene lost 2 bases and the J gene lost 7 bases, with 5 bases spanning the gap. The CDR3 reads CASSYRGEAFF. The CDR3 DNA sequence: TGTGCCAGCAGTTACAGAGGTGAAGCTTTCTTT.

The V gene is TRBV5-1, the J gene TRBJ1-5, with D possibly being TRBD1 (5 bases). CDR3 size: 13 residues. Germline V gene data show CDR1 as SGHRS and CDR2 as YFSETQ. Trimming shortened V by 7 bases and J by 3 bases, and 11 bases separated the two germline ends. The DNA of the CDR3 is TGCGCCAGCGCCCGGGACCCCAATCAGCCCCAGCATTTT. It encodes CASARDPNQPQHF. Full variable domain (outside the CDR3, taken from reference TRBV5-1 and TRBJ1-5): KAGVTQTPRYLIKTRGQQVTLSCSPISGHRSVSWYQQTPGQGLQFLFEYFSETQRNKGNFPGRFSGRQFSNSRSEMNVSTLELGDSALYLCASARDPNQPQHFGDGTRLSIL.

This clone has a single count. The V call is TRBV5-6, the J call TRBJ2-1, with D unclear. The CDR3 length is 15 residues. Germline V gene sequence: CDR1 SGHDT, CDR2 YYEEEE. V was cut by 3 bases and J by 3 bases, with 13 bases left in between. The CDR3 DNA reads TGTGCCAGCAGCTCGAACAGTCGAGTCTACAATGAGCAGTTCTTC. It codes for CASSSNSRVYNEQFF.

This chain connects TRBV4-2 to TRBJ2-7; D gene unclear. This CDR3 region has 13 residues. Trimming took off 0 bases at V and 3 bases at J, with 6 bases between the two ends. Germline V gene data show CDR1 as LGHNA and CDR2 as YNFKEQ. CDR3: CASSQEKGYEQYF. DNA for the CDR3: TGTGCCAGCAGCCAAGAAAAGGGCTACGAGCAGTACTTC.

V gene TRBV6-4 combines with J gene TRBJ1-1, with D uncertain. The length of the CDR3 is 13 residues. Germline V gene sequence: CDR1 MRHNA, CDR2 SNTAGT. The ends were cut back, 5 bases at V and 3 bases at J, with 10 bases in the middle. This CDR3 is CASSSSVYTEAFF. The CDR3 nucleotides are TGTGCCAGCAGTTCGTCCGTCTACACTGAAGCTTTCTTT.

The rearrangement uses TRBV7-2 and TRBJ1-4; 7 nucleotides line up with TRBD1. Germline CDR1 and CDR2: SGHTA and FQGNSA. V gave up 3 bases and J gave up 4 bases; unmatched junction bases: 2. The length of the CDR3 is 14 residues. Here the CDR3 reads CASSFAGGNEKLFF. The DNA of the CDR3 is TGTGCCAGCAGCTTTGCAGGGGGTAATGAAAAACTGTTTTTT.

The rearrangement uses TRBV15 and TRBJ2-3; D unclear. The V gene's germline CDR1 is LNHNV and CDR2 YYDKDF (reference sequence). The CDR3 length is 14 residues. V lost 6 bases to trimming and J lost 0 bases, with 10 bases between them. The chain's CDR3 is CATRAATSTDTQYF. CDR3 sequence (DNA): TGTGCCACCAGGGCAGCGACTAGCACAGATACGCAGTATTTT.

The gene calls are TRBV7-9 and TRBJ2-2; D unclear. This CDR3 is 16 amino acids long. V was pared by 7 bases and J by 5 bases, with 20 bases between. The germline gives CDR1 SEHNR, CDR2 FQNEAQ (reference sequence). Here the CDR3 DNA reads TGTGCCAGCAAGCTTAAAGGTGGAGTTAGGACCGGGGAGCTGTTTTTT. Translating it yields CASKLKGGVRTGELFF.

The V and J genes are TRBV29-1 and TRBJ2-1, with D tentatively TRBD1 or TRBD2 (5 bases each). Germline V CDR1 and CDR2: SQVTM, ANQGSEA. Deletions cut 6 bases from V and 10 bases from J, with 13 bases between. The CDR3 covers 11 residues. CDR3 region: CSVGVGEEQFF. The CDR3 region has the DNA TGCAGCGTCGGTGTAGGGGAGGAGCAGTTCTTC.

The rearrangement uses TRBV10-3 and TRBJ2-3; 8 bases align to TRBD2. Germline V CDR1 and CDR2: ENHRY, SYGVKD. J was trimmed by 1 base and V by 1 base; bases with no gene match: 7. CDR3 length: 17 residues. The CDR3 reads CAISELPQAGGTDTQYF. In DNA, the CDR3 is TGTGCCATCAGTGAGTTGCCCCAAGCGGGAGGCACAGATACGCAGTATTTT.

V usage is TRBV10-3 and J usage is TRBJ2-7; 11 positions match TRBD2. The ends lost 0 bases at V and 1 base at J; junction bases unmatched: 5. The CDR3 consists of 17 residues. Germline CDR1 and CDR2: ENHRY and SYGVKD. CDR3 DNA sequence: TGTGCCATCAGTGAGTCCCTAGCGGGAGGATTATCCTACGAGCAGTACTTC. Protein sequence: CAISESLAGGLSYEQYF.

The count of this clone is one. The chain combines TRBV15 with TRBJ2-2; D possibly matches TRBD1 or TRBD2 (5 bases each). The CDR3 contains 15 residues. Germline loops: CDR1 LNHNV, CDR2 YYDKDF (reference sequence). Trimming shortened V by 0 bases and J by 5 bases, and 10 bases separated the two germline ends. CDR3 sequence reads: CATSRDRGVTGELFF. The DNA of the CDR3 is TGTGCCACCAGCAGAGATCGAGGGGTGACCGGGGAGCTGTTTTTT.

This chain connects TRBV10-1 to TRBJ2-5; D remains ambiguous. This CDR3 region has 13 residues. Per germline, CDR1 WNHNN and CDR2 SYGVQD (reference sequence). Deletions cut 0 bases from V and 7 bases from J, with 9 bases between. The CDR3 DNA reads as TGCGCCAGCAGTGAGTCCCACAGTTTGACCCAGTACTTC. It yields the protein CASSESHSLTQYF.

The chain carries TRBV2 and TRBJ2-7; D assignment may be TRBD1 or TRBD2 (5 bases each). This CDR3 comprises 12 residues. Trimming took off 8 bases at V and 1 base at J, with 9 bases between the two ends. Per the germline V gene, CDR1 is SNHLY and CDR2 is FYNNEI. Written as DNA, the CDR3 is TGTGCCAGCGGGGACGTTTCCTACGAGCAGTACTTC. Its protein is CASGDVSYEQYF.

This clone was picked up a small number of times. The rearrangement links TRBV28 to TRBJ1-2; 7 nucleotides match TRBD1. V dropped 5 bases and J dropped 3; count of bases not matched to a gene: 15. This CDR3 spans 17 amino acids. From germline, CDR1 is MDHEN and CDR2 SYDVKM. CDR3 residues: CASSLKDRKLKDYGYTF. DNA of the CDR3: TGTGCCAGCAGTCTCAAGGACAGGAAATTAAAAGACTATGGCTACACCTTC.